This T cell receptor (beta chain) was documented in a study of T cell responses to AZD1222 COVID-19 vaccine. V was shortened by 2 bases and J by 2 bases, with 9 bases between the two germline ends. The germline CDR1 and CDR2 sequences are MNHEY and SVGAGI. This CDR3 is 14 amino acids long. Repertoires were generated with immunoSEQ multiplex PCR, while TCRdb's copy carries only in-frame clones and drops some. Here the sample spans under 130,000 clones, over 70% being singletons. Sample: peripheral blood, taken on day 0 of AZD1222 vaccination. The chain is built from TRBV6-5 and TRBJ1-2; tentative D call: TRBD1 (5 bases). This receptor was identified in an adult in good health. Written as DNA, the CDR3 is TGTGCCAGCAGTTACACTACAGGAAACTATGGCTACACCTTC. Translating it yields CASSYTTGNYGYTF.